This T cell receptor (beta chain) emerged from a study of identical twins. Study findings and constraints: Fewer insertions characterized abundant cord blood beta clonotypes, whereas memory repertoires showed none. Zero-insertion analyses could be partly confounded by invariant MAIT and iNKT cells.

TCRdb re-called the 5' RACE reads through MiXCR, storing one row per CDR3 protein. The sample has nearly 650,000 distinct CDR3 sequences; about 7.6% are singletons. Germline CDR1 is WNHNN and CDR2 is SYGVQD (reference sequence). The length of the CDR3 is 13 residues. V was trimmed by 5 bases and J by 3 bases, leaving 7 bases between them. This clonotype was seen only a few times. Its antigen is not known. The same data also went into a second study, on yellow fever vaccine responses in identical twins.

Material: PBMCs. This TCR derives from a woman aged 18-29 years in good health. V is TRBV10-1 and J is TRBJ2-2; D possibly corresponds to TRBD2 (6 bases). CDR3 nucleotides: TGCGCCAGCAGTTCTAGCGACACCGGGGAGCTGTTTTTT. Translated: CASSSSDTGELFF.